This TCR beta chain was sequenced for a study of T cell repertoires in cytomegalovirus infection. For the study at large: From public TCR beta signatures came an indication of both CMV infection and matching HLA type. Points from the study as a whole: HLA-C-restricted TCR beta clonotypes specific for CMV led the ex vivo response. The cumulative frequency of public TCR beta families identified carriers of CMV plus the relevant HLA.

TCRdb analysed the reads with MiXCR anew, one entry per CDR3 protein. The repertoire holds some 320,000 distinct CDR3 sequences, more than 8% seen once, with 4.3% in the top ten. This clonotype showed up just a few times. Its antigen is unidentified. The CDR3 length is 17 residues. Per the germline V gene, CDR1 is SGHTA and CDR2 is FQGNSA. V was clipped by 5 bases and J by 5 bases, with 24 bases between them. The receptor was isolated from a human donor in good health (CMV status not recorded). Some clones in this sample may be carry-over from other donors' samples. Sequences were obtained from PBMCs. This chain joins TRBV7-2 and TRBJ1-2, with D possibly being TRBD1 (6 bases). CDR3 loop: CASSPGGVGGSGYGYTF. CDR3 sequence (DNA): TGTGCCAGCAGCCCGGGGGGGGTGGGGGGCTCGGGATATGGCTACACCTTC.